The rows below give T cell receptor beta chains drawn from one sample of a study of T cell responses to AZD1222 COVID-19 vaccine. TCRdb's copy holds only in-frame clones and misses some; the assay was immunoSEQ multiplex PCR. The sample records some 56,000 clones, roughly 85% being singletons. The sequences come from peripheral blood, collected on day 0 of AZD1222 vaccination. The receptors come from an adult in good health. Each CDR3 is given with its conserved first and last residue. Fields, in order: clone size, J gene, D gene, V gene, CDR3 DNA, CDR3 protein. The D gene is left open where the match is weak. Only some rows state a clone size, as once, few, many or a class for expanded clones.

>few|TRBJ2-7|-|TRBV5-1
TGCGCCAGCAGCTCCTCCTCAGGGGCGGGGGCCTACGAGCAGTACTTC
CASSSSSGAGAYEQYF
>few|TRBJ2-7|-|TRBV4-1
TGCGCCAGCAGCCAAGGCGACAGGTCCGAGCAGTACTTC
CASSQGDRSEQYF
>-|TRBJ2-3|TRBD2|TRBV9
TGTGCCAGCAGCGCTCGGGGGGTGTCCACAGATACGCAGTATTTT
CASSARGVSTDTQYF
>once|TRBJ2-1|TRBD2|TRBV27
TGTGCCAGCAGTTTAGAGCCTAGCGGGGGGCTGATCTTC
CASSLEPSGGLIF
>-|TRBJ2-1|-|TRBV18
TGTGCCAGCTCACCACCGGGCGCAGGAAGCTCCTACAATGAGCAGTTCTTC
CASSPPGAGSSYNEQFF
>-|TRBJ1-2|-|TRBV4-1
TGCGCCAGCAGCCAAGTCGTAGTCAGGGACTATGGCTACACCTTC
CASSQVVVRDYGYTF
>-|TRBJ2-3|-|TRBV6-5
TGTGCCAGCAGTCCGGGGGGCACTAGCACAGATACGCAGTATTTT
CASSPGGTSTDTQYF
>-|TRBJ1-4|TRBD1|TRBV4-1
TGCGCCAGCAGCCAAGGGGAACGGGACAGGGGGTCGTATTTCAGAAAACTGTTTTTT
CASSQGERDRGSYFRKLFF
>-|TRBJ2-5|-|TRBV7-8
TGTGCCAGCAGCTTAGCTTATACTCAGGCGGAGACCCAGTACTTC
CASSLAYTQAETQYF
>-|TRBJ1-1|-|TRBV7-2
TGTGCCAGCAGCTTATGGAGGAACACTGAAGCTTTCTTT
CASSLWRNTEAFF
>-|TRBJ2-7|-|TRBV23-1
TGCGCCAGCAGTCACGAAATACTAGGGGTGGTCACCTACGAGCAGTACTTC
CASSHEILGVVTYEQYF
>-|TRBJ2-2|-|TRBV5-1
TGCGCCAGCAGTCCCAAAGGGGGGGACACCGGGGAGCTGTTTTTT
CASSPKGGDTGELFF
>once|TRBJ2-5|-|TRBV5-1
TGCGCCAGCAGCTTGGCCTGGGAGACCCAGTACTTC
CASSLAWETQYF
>many|TRBJ2-3|-|TRBV2
TGTGCCAGCAGGGACCCAGTACGGCTTACGCAGTATTTT
CASRDPVRLTQYF
>-|TRBJ1-5|-|TRBV5-6
TGTGCCAGCAGCTGGGGGCAGGGATTCAATCAGCCCCAGCATTTT
CASSWGQGFNQPQHF
>-|TRBJ1-1|-|TRBV4-1
TGCGCCAGCAGCCAAGGATGGGGAATGAGGACTGAAGCTTTCTTT
CASSQGWGMRTEAFF
>-|TRBJ1-1|TRBD1|TRBV24-1
TGTGCCACCAGTGACGTCCCGGGACAGGGGAGGGACACTGAAGCTTTCTTT
CATSDVPGQGRDTEAFF
>medium-sized|TRBJ1-3|TRBD1|TRBV3-1/TRBV3-2
TGTGCCAGCAGCCGAGACAGGGTCGCTGGAAACACCATATATTTT
CASSRDRVAGNTIYF
>-|TRBJ1-4|TRBD1|TRBV3-1/TRBV3-2
TGTGCCACCCAGCGGTCGACAGGGGGCACTAATGAAAAACTGTTTTTT
CATQRSTGGTNEKLFF
>-|TRBJ1-2|-|TRBV7-9
TGTGCCAGCAGCTTAGCGATACAGGGAGAAGGCTACACCTTC
CASSLAIQGEGYTF
>-|TRBJ2-7|TRBD1|TRBV18
TGTGCCAGCTCACCGCCGGGACAGGGTAATGAGCAGTACTTC
CASSPPGQGNEQYF
>-|TRBJ2-1|TRBD2|TRBV5-6
TGTGCCAGCAGCTTACAAGCGGGGGGGCGCCGGAACAATGAGCAGTTCTTC
CASSLQAGGRRNNEQFF
>-|TRBJ2-7|-|TRBV5-1
TGCGCCAGCAGCCTCTTGGGGGGCACCTACGAGCAGTACTTC
CASSLLGGTYEQYF
>-|TRBJ1-1|-|TRBV23-1
TGCGCCAGCAGTCAATCCGGCGTTGAGGGCCAGGGCACTGAAGCTTTCTTT
CASSQSGVEGQGTEAFF